These T cell receptor beta chains were read from a single sample in a study of blood T cell repertoires in COVID-19. TCRdb's table, derived via immunoSEQ multiplex PCR, lists solely in-frame clones and lacks some. The sample contains around 200,000 clones, about 86% of which appear only once. The sample consisted of peripheral blood. The receptors derive from a man in his 70s with active or convalescent COVID-19. Each CDR3 is given without its conserved first and last residue.

V,CDR3
TRBV24-1,ATSERTGINNEQF
TRBV27,ASSLGGGLGNQPQH
TRBV5-1,ASSTARAGETDTQY
TRBV19,ASSRMAAQANYGYT
TRBV12-3/TRBV12-4,ASRTGAYGYT
TRBV19,ASSIRAASNQPQH
TRBV24-1,ATSDSAGPTPGELF
TRBV18,ASSPRAGGSYNEQF
TRBV19,ASSIEGVRSPLH
TRBV19,ASSIDPRGATNEKLF
TRBV30,AWSVGDRVRQPQH
TRBV3-1/TRBV3-2,ASSQLRDYGYT
TRBV2,ASSDRTGIEAF
TRBV7-3,ASSPGTSGFTDTQY
TRBV10-1,ASSLTGNTEAF
TRBV5-1,ASSQTYWGQYDNSGANVLT
TRBV2,ASSVNRGDGYT
TRBV18,ASLSRTSGSADTQY
TRBV28,ASRGQGAQYQPQH
TRBV5-1,ASSLDADRVRSPLH
TRBV9,ASSAGQGSTTF
TRBV5-1,ASSLDGTPQY